This T cell receptor beta chain stems from a study of cytomegalovirus exposure and HLA in healthy donors listed by TCRdb under 2017. With respect to the entire study: An earlier analysis of approximately 550 of the donors reported 250 to 350 Gb of sequence data and some 120 million unique TCR beta sequences from 150 million to 200 million T cells. The number of donors typed differed by locus, with roughly 620-630 for A, B, C, DRB1 and DQB1, more than 500 for DQA1, approximately 570 for DPA1, and around 460 for DPB1. Of the roughly 400 genotyped donors, roughly 85% fell in the genetic ancestry cluster associated with self-reported Caucasian donors. Rather than drawing on any new phenotypic data, the later analysis identified candidate immune exposures from TCR beta sequences and the way those sequences occurred across donors. A handful of DR-DQ haplotypes were handled as single units for association and clustering because linkage in the cohort was strong. The aim of the study was to test whether cataloging public T cell receptors could identify signatures of past pathogen exposure. Class I and class II HLA loci were covered by the typing at four-digit resolution. An earlier analysis of fewer than 750 of the donors used high-throughput TCR beta sequencing to judge whether each TCR beta V gene segment behaved as functional or pseudogenic. A later genetic analysis used genome-wide SNP genotypes for about 65% of the roughly 670 donors, treating that subset as a discovery cohort. To predict cytomegalovirus infection status, the study combined high-throughput TCR immunosequencing, statistical association of individual TCRs with disease status, and machine learning. Alongside the repertoire data, information on donor age, sex, ethnicity and CMV serostatus was compiled. Roughly 290 gigabases of sequencing data and 75 million to 85 million unique TCR sequences made up an early release that covered approximately 700 HLA-typed donors. All discovery cohort repertoires had been generated on a single sequencing platform. In a later analysis, previously published TCR beta repertoires from some 640 donors were re-analyzed and high-resolution HLA genotyping was added so that TCR occurrence patterns could be studied. A separate validation cohort of some 130 different subjects was used in addition to the roughly 700-subject first cohort. The study used immunosequencing to profile the T cell repertoires of several hundred subjects and linked those repertoires to cytomegalovirus serostatus. Across about 370 genotyped donors of the cohort, an average of about 240,000 unique TCR beta nucleotide sequences per donor were sequenced, and around 20% of those sequences were non-productive.

The cohort comprised some 680 healthy bone marrow donors. Cohort members were all nominally healthy when sampled, although unrecorded immune exposures were likely present. The donor tested CMV seronegative, placing the donor among the 350 or so seronegative members of the cohort. Every donor gave a peripheral blood sample, and the peripheral blood mononuclear cells from that sample were used for TCR beta sequencing. Genomic DNA extraction from the blood cell samples was performed with the Qiagen DNeasy Blood Extraction Kit. The receptor library was made with the immunoSEQ multiplex PCR assay. A mixture of 60 forward primers for TCR Vbeta segments and 13 reverse primers for TCR Jbeta segments was used in the multiplex PCR. Amplification of the CDR3 region of rearranged TCR beta genes was performed with a multiplex PCR assay on genomic DNA. On the Illumina HiSeq System, the amplified TCR beta libraries were sequenced as 87-base-pair reads. On the study's bioinformatics: In a later analysis, tens of millions of unique TCR beta chains were counted across the approximately 670 repertoires, and around 10 million of these chains were shared by at least two donors. A nearest-neighbor algorithm error-corrected the raw reads and collapsed the reads into unique sequences, merging closely related sequences to remove PCR and sequencing errors. CDR3 sequences were aligned to IMGT reference sequences to assign V, D and J gene segments. Each retained sequence needed at least a six-nucleotide match to both a V gene segment and a J gene segment. Rearrangements were classified as productive when the CDR3 lacked stop codons and remained in frame with V and J, and all other rearrangements were classified as non-productive. Following IMGT convention, CDR3 was defined as the stretch from the second conserved V-encoded cysteine up to the conserved J-encoded phenylalanine. Sequences without an unambiguous match to a single V gene segment were excluded from the earlier analysis of almost 600 of the donors. In an earlier analysis of 587 of the donors, a V segment was called functional when productive rearrangements were above 56.7%, and segregating when the standard deviation between donors exceeded 5%. A statistical classification framework was developed to diagnose cytomegalovirus status using the catalog of TCR beta chain sequences. In a later analysis, V and J genes were assigned by comparing TCR nucleotide sequences against IMGT/GENE-DB human TR gene sequences. In a later analysis, CDR3 sequences and most-parsimonious VDJ recombination scenarios were assigned using the TCRdist pipeline. In a later analysis, each TCR beta chain was defined by its CDR3 amino acid sequence together with its V-gene family, and reads without a unique V-gene family were excluded. To address suspected cross-contamination and a sequencing artifact, a later analysis removed under 600 highly shared, low-generation-probability nucleotide sequences. In a later analysis, a clonal expansion index for each public chain was calculated from normalized within-repertoire ranks of inferred template counts. In a later analysis, generation probabilities were computed with a VDJ recombination model fitted to out-of-frame rearrangements, and the resulting probabilities were checked against IGoR. In a later analysis, hypergeometric tests were used to score TCR-TCR, TCR-HLA and TCR-CMV co-occurrence, with a repertoire-size bias correction applied to TCR pairs. In a later analysis, false discovery rates were estimated by permuting HLA or CMV assignments 20 times. In a later analysis, co-occurring TCRs were grouped with DBSCAN, and TCRdist sequence similarity was added when clustering was performed within HLA-allele-positive subsets. Repertoires with fewer than 30,000 or more than 120,000 public chains were left out of co-occurrence clustering, as were about five repertoires with anomalous nucleotide sharing. Here the immuneACCESS table is served through TCRdb, limited to in-frame sequences with V and J called. Missing clones are a known gap in these copies; in checked studies unresolved V genes cover under half, and the rest lacks a known reason. The V and J calls and clone size are taken from that table; D and trimming were inferred from the DNA. Across this sample there are under 200,000 clones, with 82% seen only once. The ten largest clonotypes hold roughly 1.5% of the sample.

For this clone: Its antigen has not been determined. It has no much larger one-base neighbor in the sample; base qualities were not kept.

Trimming leaves V shorter by 0 bases and J shorter by 0 bases, with the junction holding 11 bases beyond the gene matches. The germline V gene (reference sequence) yields SGHNT for CDR1 and YYREEE for CDR2. The CDR3 numbers 18 residues from cysteine through phenylalanine. Left in the record is the CDR3 DNA by itself, 54 bases read in frame from the first base. General study outcomes and caveats: In an earlier analysis of more than 450 of the donors, most TCR beta V segments were observed in productive rearrangements about 90% or about 30% of the time, broadly matching IMGT annotations. Immune exposure information for the cohort was limited to CMV serostatus. Because HLA typing was unavailable for some donors at each locus, only the typed subset was used in association tests. The study listed 150 to 200 TCR beta chains as associated with cytomegalovirus. According to a later analysis, parvovirus B19, influenza, CMV and Epstein-Barr virus appeared linked to several top co-occurrence clusters. The presence/absence analyses assumed that sequencing depth was roughly uniform across donors, and that assumption may not be true. It was suggested by the authors that the approach could potentially be generalized to other disease states and immunological phenotypes. Some IMGT-functional V segments, including TRBV6-2 and TRBV6-3, could not be told apart with the 87-base-pair reads, so those segments were excluded. A later genetic analysis reported fewer N-insertions in productive TCRs among donors in an Asian-associated ancestry cluster than the roughly 700-donor mean. Cytomegalovirus status was reported to be diagnosed by the classifier with high specificity and sensitivity in both the original and validation cohorts. The earlier analysis of approximately 590 of the donors excluded some 15 rarely observed V segments, including chromosome 9 orphons, because counts were too low. A cluster of highly shared sequence variants was judged likely to represent a technical artifact of the sequencing pipeline. While some public TCRs were present in many individuals, most TCR sequences turned up only very rarely across donors. A further reported finding was that TCR beta sequences accurately predicted the HLA-A and HLA-B alleles for most subjects in the first cohort. In vitro tests confirmed that a few of the cytomegalovirus-associated TCR beta chains recognize cytomegalovirus antigens. Most CMV-associated TCR beta chains appeared to be HLA-restricted in a later analysis, and the HLA associations seemed to be driven largely by CMV exposure. In a later genetic analysis, a missense DCLRE1C variant was associated with V-gene and J-gene trimming of TCR beta chains, and the association was replicated in an independent cohort. When HLA alleles, especially DR and DQ, strongly co-occurred, attributing TCR associations to individual alleles was difficult. In a later analysis, 15,000 to 20,000 TCR beta sequences were associated with specific HLA alleles at a false discovery rate of 0.05. A later analysis found that HLA-associated TCR beta chains were more clonally expanded and had lower generation probabilities than equally common non-associated chains. Linkage disequilibrium might explain the correlated functional status among segregating V segments, but an unknown experimental factor could not be excluded. In a later analysis, TCR association rates were found to vary across HLA loci, with the most associated TCRs seen for DRB1 alleles and the fewest for HLA-C alleles. In this cohort, only TCR beta chains were sequenced, and detectable features were limited by the absence of alpha or paired-chain data.

Here the chain combines TRBV5-4 and TRBJ1-1, and TRBD1 aligns with 7 junction nucleotides. The specimen was PBMCs. The source is a male donor in good health and CMV-seronegative. CDR3 region: CASSLETTGWGLNTEAFF. The DNA sequence follows: TGTGCCAGCAGCTTGGAGACGACAGGGTGGGGGCTGAACACTGAAGCTTTCTTT. Supplemented by the reference TRBV5-4 and TRBJ1-1 proteins around the CDR3, the complete variable domain is ETGVTQSPTHLIKTRGQQVTLRCSSQSGHNTVSWYQQALGQGPQFIFQYYREEENGRGNFPPRFSGLQFPNYSSELNVNALELDDSALYLCASSLETTGWGLNTEAFFGQGTRLTVV.